The present T cell receptor (beta chain) was sequenced within a study of cytotoxic CD8 clonotypes in ibrutinib-treated CLL (dated by TCRdb to about 2021). General notes on the study: The cohort was composed of some twelve relapsed/refractory and fewer than 16 treatment-naive patients; IGHV unmutated status was identified in under 18 patients. Responses were partial in approximately 24 patients and complete in 2; after median approximately 69 months follow-up, roughly 14 stayed in remission and some twelve progressed. Samples at response were collected after a median of 12 months of treatment, with a range of 6 to 36 months. On average, each sample yielded around 250,000 productive templates and under 95,000 productive rearrangements. Of the 85 to 90 participants in the trial, about two dozen had longitudinal samples available. Cryopreserved peripheral blood mononuclear cells were collected at three points: before therapy, at response, and at either sustained remission or disease progression. Every remission and progressive disease sample was obtained while ibrutinib was still being received by the patients.

Study-wide conclusions, independent of this receptor: Public clonotypes were rare and either shrank or stayed stable during treatment, and the rise in clonality at ibrutinib response reflected expansion of private clonotypes. Sustained-remission and progressing patients did not have matched sampling times, and lymph node repertoires were not examined. Baseline clonality was found to be higher than that of age-matched healthy donors and was strongly correlated with circulating CD8+ T-cell counts. Clonality rose at ibrutinib response, remained stable during sustained remission, and dropped back toward baseline at progression.

The time point label of this sample denotes: eleven to twelve months on ibrutinib. For TCR beta library preparation, about 2.2 micrograms of genomic DNA was extracted from cryopreserved PBMCs. Longitudinal blood samples from CLL patients on ibrutinib monotherapy were analyzed using high-throughput TCR beta sequencing. The patients took part in an open-label, single-center phase 2 trial of ibrutinib monotherapy. The goal of deep resolution MiSeq sequencing was a depth between 1 in 1 million and 1 in 200,000 T cells, and coverage averaged 10x per clonotype. The immunoSEQ hsTCRB Kit was used to generate TCR beta libraries. The original pipeline was this. Data were analyzed with ImmunoSEQ Data Assistant and ImmunoSEQ Analyzer, with V, D and J genes assigned per IMGT definitions. Clonality, which ranges from 0 to 1, was calculated as one minus the normalized Shannon entropy of productive rearrangement frequencies. Only overrepresented clonotypes making up at least 0.05% of each patient's repertoire were included in the public clonotype analysis. About a dozen age-matched healthy donor repertoires from immuneACCESS were used as controls for clonality. This immuneACCESS table, as held by TCRdb, lists in-frame sequences with V and J called but not all clones. Of the missing ones, under half trace to an unresolved V gene in checked studies; the others have no known cause. For V, J and clone size, that table is used; D and trimming come from the DNA. The sample yields under 150,000 clones; 91% were counted once. Of the sample, roughly a tenth falls within the top ten clones.

Details on this clone: What antigen it recognizes has not been identified. Qualities for individual bases were not recorded, and no much larger clone is one base off.

Sample: PBMCs, taken after 12 months of ibrutinib treatment. This TCR came from a human donor with chronic lymphocytic leukemia.

The sequenced DNA: TGTGCCAGCAGCCCCCCCGGGACAGTAAATGAGCAGTTCTTC. It encodes CASSPPGTVNEQFF. The chain is assembled from TRBV28 and TRBJ2-1, with 7 bases in between that match TRBD1. V trim: 6 bases; J trim: 7 bases; unmatched bases: 9. Based on the germline V gene, the CDR1 and CDR2 sequences are MDHEN and SYDVKM. The CDR3 numbers 14 residues from cysteine through phenylalanine. Of all the DNA, just the CDR3 is kept, 42 bases in frame from base 1.